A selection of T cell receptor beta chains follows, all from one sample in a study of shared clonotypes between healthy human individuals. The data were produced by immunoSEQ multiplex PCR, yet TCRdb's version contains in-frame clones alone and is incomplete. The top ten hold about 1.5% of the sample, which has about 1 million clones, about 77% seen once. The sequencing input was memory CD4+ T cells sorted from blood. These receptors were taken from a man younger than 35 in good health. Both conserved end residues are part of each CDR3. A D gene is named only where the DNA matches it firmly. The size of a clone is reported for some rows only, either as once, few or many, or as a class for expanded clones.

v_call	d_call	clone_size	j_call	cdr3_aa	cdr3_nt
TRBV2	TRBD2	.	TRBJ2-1	CASTPPGGGYNEQFF	TGTGCCAGCACCCCCCCTGGCGGGGGGTACAATGAGCAGTTCTTC
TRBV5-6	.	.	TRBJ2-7	CASSLRGLSSSYEQYF	TGTGCCAGCAGCTTGAGGGGACTCTCGAGCTCCTACGAGCAGTACTTC
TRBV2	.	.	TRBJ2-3	CASTFTDTQYF	TGTGCCAGCACTTTCACAGATACGCAGTATTTT
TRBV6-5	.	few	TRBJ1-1	CASTTVNTEAFF	TGTGCCAGTACAACGGTGAACACTGAAGCTTTCTTT
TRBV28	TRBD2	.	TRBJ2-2	CASSPPLGTSGPVGELFF	TGTGCCAGCAGTCCTCCCCTGGGGACTAGCGGCCCAGTCGGGGAGCTGTTTTTT
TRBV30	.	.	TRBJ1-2	CAWRIGGGGGYTF	TGTGCCTGGAGGATAGGGGGGGGCGGTGGCTACACCTTC
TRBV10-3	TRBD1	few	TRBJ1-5	CAIGQEGTSQPQHF	TGTGCCATAGGACAGGAAGGGACCTCTCAGCCCCAGCATTTT
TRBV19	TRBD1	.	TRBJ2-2	CASSIGTVNTGELFF	TGTGCCAGTAGTATCGGGACAGTAAACACCGGGGAGCTGTTTTTT
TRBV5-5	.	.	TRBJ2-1	CASSHGGVGNEQFF	TGTGCCAGCAGCCACGGAGGGGTCGGGAATGAGCAGTTCTTC
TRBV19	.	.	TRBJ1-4	CASRSVGMEGDEKLFF	TGTGCCAGTAGATCAGTTGGGATGGAGGGGGATGAAAAACTGTTTTTT
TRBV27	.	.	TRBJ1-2	CASSFRQAYGYTF	TGTGCCAGCAGTTTCAGACAGGCCTATGGCTACACCTTC
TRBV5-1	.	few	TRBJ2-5	CASSLGSSQGETQYF	TGCGCCAGCAGCTTGGGGTCCTCCCAGGGAGAGACCCAGTACTTC
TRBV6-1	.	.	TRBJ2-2	CASSDGQKFTGELFF	TGTGCCAGCAGTGATGGCCAGAAGTTTACCGGGGAGCTGTTTTTT
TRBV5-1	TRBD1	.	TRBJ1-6	CASSNLQGMGSPLHF	TGCGCCAGCAGCAACTTACAGGGGATGGGTTCACCCCTCCACTTT
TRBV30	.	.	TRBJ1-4	CAWNQRGRGSGEKLFF	TGTGCCTGGAACCAACGAGGTCGGGGTTCGGGTGAAAAACTGTTTTTT
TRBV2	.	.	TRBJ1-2	CASSVTGTQAAYGYTF	TGTGCCAGCAGTGTAACCGGGACACAAGCCGCCTATGGCTACACCTTC
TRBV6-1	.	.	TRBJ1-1	CASSEGLHGGSFF	TGTGCCAGCAGTGAAGGGCTGCACGGAGGGTCTTTCTTT
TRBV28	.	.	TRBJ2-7	CASSSKAYEQYF	TGTGCCAGCAGCTCAAAGGCCTACGAGCAGTACTTC
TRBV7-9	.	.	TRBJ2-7	CASSLQGNSYEQYF	TGTGCCAGCAGCTTGCAGGGAAACTCCTACGAGCAGTACTTC
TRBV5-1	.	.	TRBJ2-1	CASSLEAAAPYNEQFF	TGCGCCAGCAGCTTGGAAGCGGCGGCCCCCTACAATGAGCAGTTCTTC
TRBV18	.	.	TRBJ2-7	CASSPTGGNYEQYF	TGTGCCAGCTCACCGACTGGAGGTAATTACGAGCAGTACTTC
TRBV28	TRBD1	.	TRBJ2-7	CATTDRSYEQYF	TGTGCCACCACGGACAGGTCCTACGAGCAGTACTTC
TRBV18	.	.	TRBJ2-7	CASSPFEAQGGYEQYF	TGTGCCAGCTCACCCTTCGAGGCCCAGGGAGGCTACGAGCAGTACTTC
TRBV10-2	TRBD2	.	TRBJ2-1	CASRTTGGYNEQFF	TGCGCCAGCAGGACAACGGGAGGCTACAATGAGCAGTTCTTC
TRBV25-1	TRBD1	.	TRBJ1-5	CARALGQVNQPQHF	TGTGCCAGGGCATTGGGACAGGTTAATCAGCCCCAGCATTTT
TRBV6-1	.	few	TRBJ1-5	CASSERQPQHF	TGTGCCAGCAGTGAACGCCAGCCCCAGCATTTT
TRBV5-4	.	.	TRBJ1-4	CASSRGSATNEKLFF	TGTGCCAGCAGCCGGGGAAGTGCAACTAATGAAAAACTGTTTTTT
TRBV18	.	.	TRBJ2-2	CASSPVGTGELFF	TGTGCCAGCTCACCTGTGGGCACCGGGGAGCTGTTTTTT
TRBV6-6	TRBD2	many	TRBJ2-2	CASSEKSGSTGELFF	TGTGCCAGCAGTGAGAAGAGCGGGAGCACCGGGGAGCTGTTTTTT
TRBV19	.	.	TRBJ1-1	CASSKGAGLNTEAFF	TGTGCCAGTAGTAAAGGGGCAGGGTTGAACACTGAAGCTTTCTTT
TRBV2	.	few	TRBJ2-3	CASSELGTDTQYF	TGTGCCAGCAGTGAATTGGGCACAGATACGCAGTATTTT
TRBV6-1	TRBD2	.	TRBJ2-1	CASSASGGPNEQFF	TGTGCCAGCAGTGCTAGCGGGGGGCCCAATGAGCAGTTCTTC